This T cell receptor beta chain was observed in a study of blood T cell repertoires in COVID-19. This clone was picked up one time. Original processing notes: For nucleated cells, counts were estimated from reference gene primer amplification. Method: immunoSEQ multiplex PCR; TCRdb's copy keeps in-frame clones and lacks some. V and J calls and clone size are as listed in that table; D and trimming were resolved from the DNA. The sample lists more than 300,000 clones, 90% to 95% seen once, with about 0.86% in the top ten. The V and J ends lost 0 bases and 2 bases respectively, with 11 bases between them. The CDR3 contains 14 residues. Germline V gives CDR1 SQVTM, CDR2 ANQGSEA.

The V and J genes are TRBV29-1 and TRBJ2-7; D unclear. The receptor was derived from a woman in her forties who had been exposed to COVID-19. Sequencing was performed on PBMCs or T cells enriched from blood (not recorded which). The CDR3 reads CSVEDLVQPYEQYF. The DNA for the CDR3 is TGCAGCGTTGAAGATCTTGTACAGCCCTACGAGCAGTACTTC.